This entry describes one T cell receptor (beta chain). Its specificity is unknown. Beta-chain TCR CDR3 regions were amplified from RNA transcripts. RT-PCR with HTBI primers came first, then second-round multiplex PCR. TCRdb reprocessed the multiplex PCR reads via MiXCR and lists one record per CDR3 protein. Of 500,000 to 800,000 distinct CDR3 sequences listed, roughly 41% are singletons. The data were obtained in a study of Graves' ophthalmopathy and Graves' hyperthyroidism. General study findings and limits: Most clonotypes expanded in thyroid above 0.001 frequency were present in blood too. Ophthalmopathy versus stable hyperthyroidism: 13-signature model gave roughly 88% sensitivity, 75% to 83% specificity.

The CDR3 totals 14 residues. V was cut by 1 base and J by 5 bases, with 15 bases left in between. From germline, CDR1 is DFQATT and CDR2 SNEGSKA (reference sequence). V and J are TRBV20-1 and TRBJ2-7; possibly TRBD2 for D (6 bases). The origin of this receptor is an adult man with Graves' ophthalmopathy. Sequencing was performed on peripheral blood. This CDR3 reads CSARVGGGVHEQYF. In DNA form, the CDR3 reads TGCAGTGCTAGAGTAGGCGGCGGGGTACACGAGCAGTACTTC.